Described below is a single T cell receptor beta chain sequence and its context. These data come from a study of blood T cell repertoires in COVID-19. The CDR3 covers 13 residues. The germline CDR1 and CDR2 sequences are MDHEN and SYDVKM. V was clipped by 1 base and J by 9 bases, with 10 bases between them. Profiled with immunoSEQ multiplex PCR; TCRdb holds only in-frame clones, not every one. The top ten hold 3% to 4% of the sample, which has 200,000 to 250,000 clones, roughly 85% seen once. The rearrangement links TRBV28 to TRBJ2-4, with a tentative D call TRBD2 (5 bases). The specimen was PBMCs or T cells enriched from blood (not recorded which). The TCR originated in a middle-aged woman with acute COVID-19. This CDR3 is CASSLLGSGIQYF. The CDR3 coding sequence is TGTGCCAGCAGTTTATTGGGGAGCGGCATTCAGTACTTC.